This T cell receptor beta chain was profiled in a study of Graves' ophthalmopathy and Graves' hyperthyroidism (dated by TCRdb to the late 2010s). Background on the whole study: Peripheral blood was collected before any treatment was given, at the time of initial diagnosis. Following sample collection, hyperthyroidism patients were given methimazole at a starting dose of 30 mg daily, and ophthalmopathy patients were given high-dose intravenous methylprednisolone. The independent validation cohort included approximately 19 hyperthyroidism patients plus 17 patients who later progressed from hyperthyroidism to ophthalmopathy. To explore V-J signatures that separate ophthalmopathy from hyperthyroidism, a discovery set of about a hundred patients was enrolled, consisting of 40 to 45 with ophthalmopathy and about 60 with stable hyperthyroidism. The 100 discovery patients were divided at random into training and test sets in a 7:3 ratio. In total, some 140 blood samples were TCR-sequenced: around 42 ophthalmopathy, roughly 77 hyperthyroidism and some 17 hyperthyroidism-to-ophthalmopathy patients. In about six hyperthyroidism patients, the T-cell repertoires found in thyroid tissue were compared with those found in blood. The study used signatures of the TCR beta repertoire to tell Graves' ophthalmopathy apart from Graves' hyperthyroidism and to predict which patients would progress to ophthalmopathy. Study-wide findings and limitations: Sample size was not predetermined statistically, and investigators were not blinded to group allocation. In cross-validation, the 13-signature model distinguished ophthalmopathy from stable hyperthyroidism with about 87% sensitivity and 81% to 83% specificity, and in the test set the corresponding values were about 80% and 75%. In validation, the model predicted ophthalmopathy progression with 55% to 71% sensitivity and roughly 72% specificity; eleven to twelve predicted patients were CT-confirmed with GO in a median of 6.5 months. Among expanded thyroid clonotypes with frequency above 0.001, most also showed up in blood, which suggests that blood repertoires may reflect the thyroid immune response.

For repertoire sequencing, the TCR beta CDR3 regions were amplified from RNA transcripts. The first round of RT-PCR was done with HTBI primers and the Qiagen OneStep RT-PCR kit, and was followed by a second round of multiplex PCR, then size selection and purification. Libraries were sequenced paired-end with 100 bp reads on an Illumina HiSeq2000. The study's own analysis went as follows. Reads were processed with SOAPnuke, discarding reads with adapters, uncalled bases, mean Phred below 15, or no exact constant-primer or identifier match. COPE v1.2.5 was used to merge high-quality paired reads. Each unique nucleotide sequence was treated as a clonotype, and MiTCR v1.1 was used to align the clonotypes to the IMGT TRB V, D and J references. The analysis was limited to V-J combinations with a frequency above 0.0001, which together covered approximately 99% of the repertoires. A TCR clonal expansion and chaos score per V-J combination was defined as the ratio of F50 clonal expansion to chaos observed in the TCRdist matrix. Welch's t-statistics and random forest were used to narrow the features down to more than 10 V-J combinations, which were then fed into a naive Bayes classifier. The Morisita-Horn index was used to measure how similar the thyroid and blood repertoires were. TCRdb passed the public sequencing reads through fastp at Q25 and MiXCR, retaining productive beta sequences. For every CDR3 protein sequence, its rows merge into one entry that carries the most common genes and DNA. It is TCRdb's table, rather than the study itself, that gives the V and J calls and clone size. Present in this sample are a few hundred thousand distinct CDR3 sequences, approximately 20% of which were seen just once. The ten largest make up more than 1.5% of the sample.

Ophthalmopathy patients had moderately to severely active disease, Clinical Activity Score of at least 3, NOSPECS grade of at least 4, and disease duration under 3 months. Patients with other autoimmune diseases, uncontrolled infections, pregnancy or lactation were excluded. Diagnosis was based on clinical symptoms, serum thyroxine, TRAb, thyroid ultrasound and orbital computed tomography. Using Ficoll-Paque density gradient centrifugation, PBMCs were isolated from less than 11 ml of fresh peripheral blood. Total RNA was extracted using Trizol reagent, and RNA quality was checked on an Agilent 2100 Bioanalyzer. This clonotype was seen ten or more times. Its antigen is still unknown. The record has no base qualities; no much larger clone is one base away. The sample taken for sequencing was peripheral blood. This sequence originates from a young woman with Graves' ophthalmopathy. Donor details come from another sample of the same person, matched by shared clones.

The encoded CDR3 is CASSLQAAGNTIYF. The DNA sequence reads TGTGCCAGCAGTTTACAGGCGGCTGGAAACACCATATATTTT. The sequence links TRBV28 to TRBJ1-3, with the D gene uncertain. From cysteine to phenylalanine, the CDR3 is 14 amino acids long. The read is trimmed to its CDR3 DNA, 42 bases read in frame from base 1. Looking up the germline V gene yields CDR1 MDHEN and CDR2 SYDVKM. The junction shows trimming of 2 bases on V and 2 bases on J, plus 7 bases between the germline ends.